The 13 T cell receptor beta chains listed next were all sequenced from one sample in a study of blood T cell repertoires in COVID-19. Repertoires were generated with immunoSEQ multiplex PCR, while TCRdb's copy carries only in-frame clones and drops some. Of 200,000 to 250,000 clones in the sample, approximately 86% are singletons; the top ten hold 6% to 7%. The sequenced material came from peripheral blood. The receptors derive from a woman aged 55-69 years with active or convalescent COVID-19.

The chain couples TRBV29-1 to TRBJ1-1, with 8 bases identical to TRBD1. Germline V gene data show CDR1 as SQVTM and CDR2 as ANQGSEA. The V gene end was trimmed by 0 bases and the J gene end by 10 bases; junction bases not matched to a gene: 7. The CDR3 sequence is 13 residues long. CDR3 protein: CSVEEGQARGAFF. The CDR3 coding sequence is TGCAGCGTTGAAGAGGGACAGGCCCGGGGAGCTTTCTTT.

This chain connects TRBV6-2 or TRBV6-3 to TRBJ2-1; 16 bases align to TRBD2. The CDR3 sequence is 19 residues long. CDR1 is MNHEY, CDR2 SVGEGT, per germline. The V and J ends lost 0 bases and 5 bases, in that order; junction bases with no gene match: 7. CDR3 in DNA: TGTGCCAGCAGTTACTCCCCGGGACTAGCGGGAGGGCCGCACAATGAGCAGTTCTTC. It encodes CASSYSPGLAGGPHNEQFF.

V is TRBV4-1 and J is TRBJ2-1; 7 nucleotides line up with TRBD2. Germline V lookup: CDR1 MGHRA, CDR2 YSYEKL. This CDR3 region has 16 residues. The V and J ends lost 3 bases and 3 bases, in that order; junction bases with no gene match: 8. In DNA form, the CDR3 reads TGCGCCAGCAGCCAGGGGGGGGGACTATTCTACAATGAGCAGTTCTTC. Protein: CASSQGGGLFYNEQFF.

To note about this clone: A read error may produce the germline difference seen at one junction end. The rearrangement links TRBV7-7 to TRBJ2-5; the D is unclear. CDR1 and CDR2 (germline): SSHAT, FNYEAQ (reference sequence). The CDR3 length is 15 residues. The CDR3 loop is CASSFWASFKETQYF. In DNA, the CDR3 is TGTGCTAGCAGCTTTTGGGCCAGTTTTAAAGAGACCCAGTACTTC.

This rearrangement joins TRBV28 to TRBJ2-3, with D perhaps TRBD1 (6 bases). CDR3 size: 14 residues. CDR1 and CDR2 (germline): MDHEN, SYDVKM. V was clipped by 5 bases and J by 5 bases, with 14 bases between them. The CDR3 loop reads CASSLLQGLDTQYF. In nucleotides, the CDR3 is TGTGCCAGCAGTCTTCTACAGGGTTTAGATACGCAGTATTTT.

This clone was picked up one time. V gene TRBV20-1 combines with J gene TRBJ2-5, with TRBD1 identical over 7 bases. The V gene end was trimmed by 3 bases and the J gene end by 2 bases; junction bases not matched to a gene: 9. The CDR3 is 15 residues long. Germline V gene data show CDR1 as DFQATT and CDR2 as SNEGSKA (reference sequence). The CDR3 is CSASTPLGQQETQYF. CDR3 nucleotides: TGCAGTGCTAGTACCCCCCTGGGACAGCAAGAGACCCAGTACTTC.

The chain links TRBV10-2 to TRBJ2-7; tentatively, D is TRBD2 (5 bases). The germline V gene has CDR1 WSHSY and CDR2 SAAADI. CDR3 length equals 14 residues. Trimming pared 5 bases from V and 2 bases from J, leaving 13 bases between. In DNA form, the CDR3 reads TGCGCCAGCAGTACAGCGGACCGTGCCTACGAGCAGTACTTC. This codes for CASSTADRAYEQYF.

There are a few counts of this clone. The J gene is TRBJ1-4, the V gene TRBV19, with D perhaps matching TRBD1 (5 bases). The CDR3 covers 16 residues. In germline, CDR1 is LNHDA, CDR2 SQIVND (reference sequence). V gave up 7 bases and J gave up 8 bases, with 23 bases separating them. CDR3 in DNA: TGTGCCAGTAAGGTCGGACCCGGGAGAGGGGAAGAAAAACTGTTTTTT. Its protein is CASKVGPGRGEEKLFF.

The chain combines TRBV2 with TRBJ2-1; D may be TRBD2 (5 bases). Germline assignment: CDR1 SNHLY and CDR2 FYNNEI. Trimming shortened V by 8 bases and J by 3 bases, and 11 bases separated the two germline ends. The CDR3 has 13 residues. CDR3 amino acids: CASWTEDYNEQFF. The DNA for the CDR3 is TGTGCCAGCTGGACGGAGGACTACAATGAGCAGTTCTTC.

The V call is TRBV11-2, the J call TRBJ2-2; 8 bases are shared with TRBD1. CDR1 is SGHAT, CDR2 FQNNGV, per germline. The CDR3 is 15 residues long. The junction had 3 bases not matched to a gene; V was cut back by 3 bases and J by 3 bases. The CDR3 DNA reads TGTGCCAGCAGCTTCGGACAGGGAGACACCGGGGAGCTGTTTTTT. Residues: CASSFGQGDTGELFF.

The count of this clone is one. CDR3 sequence reads: CASSPTQGQGLAFF. The CDR3 DNA reads as TGCGCCAGCAGCCCTACGCAGGGACAGGGACTGGCTTTCTTT. The V and J genes are TRBV5-1 and TRBJ1-1, with TRBD1 matching over 9 bases. CDR1 and CDR2 from the germline V gene are SGHRS and YFSETQ. The CDR3 extends over 14 amino acids. V was clipped by 4 bases and J by 11 bases; unmatched bases: 12.

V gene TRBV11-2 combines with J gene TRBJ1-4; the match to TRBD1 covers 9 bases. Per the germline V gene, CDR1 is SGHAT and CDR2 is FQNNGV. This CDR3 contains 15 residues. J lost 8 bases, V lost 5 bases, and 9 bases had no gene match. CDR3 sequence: CASSITGGRREKLFF. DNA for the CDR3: TGTGCCAGCAGCATAACAGGGGGCAGAAGAGAAAAACTGTTTTTT.

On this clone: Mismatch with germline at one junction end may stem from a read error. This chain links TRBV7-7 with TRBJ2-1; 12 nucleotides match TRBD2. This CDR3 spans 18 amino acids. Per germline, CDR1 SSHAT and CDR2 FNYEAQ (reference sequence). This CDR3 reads CASSPGTSGLEFDNEQFF. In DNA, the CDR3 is TGTGCTAGCAGCCCGGGGACTAGCGGGTTGGAGTTTGACAATGAGCAGTTCTTC.